This TCR beta chain was sequenced for a study of blood T cell repertoires in COVID-19. Study information: COVID-19 samples collected from the United States, Italy and Spain covered acute and convalescent phases.

This study enrolled people aged roughly 18 to 89 from about two dozen US geographic areas. Categorization into cohorts depended on clinical history that participants reported. The germline gives CDR1 LGHDT, CDR2 YNNKEL (reference sequence). This CDR3 region has 13 residues. V was cut by 1 base and J by 7 bases, with 8 bases left in between. Under the authors' procedure: Nucleated cell number was recorded as an estimate derived from reference gene primer amplification. Assay used: immunoSEQ multiplex PCR; TCRdb lists only in-frame clones, some missing. V and J calls and clone size follow that table, whereas D and trimming were derived from the DNA. The sample consists of about 210,000 clones, 80% to 90% of them appearing once.

The rearrangement uses TRBV3-1 (or the pseudogene TRBV3-2) and TRBJ2-1, with D perhaps TRBD1 (6 bases). Sequenced sample: PBMCs or T cells enriched from blood (not recorded which). The sequence came from a man between 18 and 35 years old with acute COVID-19. CDR3 sequence: CASSQVQGNEQFF. As DNA, the CDR3 is TGTGCCAGCAGCCAAGTTCAGGGGAATGAGCAGTTCTTC.